This paragraph covers one T cell receptor beta chain sequence. In the original processing: Amplification of reference gene primers was used by the study to estimate nucleated cell counts. The assay was immunoSEQ multiplex PCR, and TCRdb's table has in-frame clones only and misses some. D and trimming come from the DNA, and the V and J calls and clone size come from that table. Of 35,000 to 55,000 clones in the sample, 55% to 75% are singletons; the top ten hold 6.2%. The data are from a study of blood T cell repertoires in COVID-19. Study-level information: Samples came from the United States, Italy and Spain, spanning acute and convalescent COVID-19. T cells, B-cell-depleted T cells, or PBMCs provided the cDNA or gDNA that served as material.

The CDR3 sequence is 14 residues long. The germline V gene encodes CDR1 SQVTM and CDR2 ANQGSEA. The trim removed 2 bases at V and 8 bases at J, leaving 6 bases unmatched. Sequences were obtained from peripheral blood. The receptor was isolated from an older man with acute or convalescent COVID-19. This chain uses TRBV29-1 with TRBJ1-4; 9 nucleotides align to TRBD1. The CDR3 DNA follows: TGCAGCGTTGAACGGACAGGGGATCGGGAAAAACTGTTTTTT. It specifies CSVERTGDREKLFF.